The 22 T cell receptor beta chains listed next were all sequenced from one sample in a study of blood T cell repertoires in COVID-19. The method was immunoSEQ multiplex PCR; TCRdb's version includes in-frame clones alone and lacks a portion of them. The data contain roughly 220,000 clones, about 86% of them singletons. Sequenced: PBMCs or T cells enriched from blood (not recorded which). These receptors all stem from a woman in her thirties or forties with acute COVID-19.

This sequence joins TRBV9 and TRBJ1-3; weak D call: TRBD1 (6 bases). V was pared by 0 bases and J by 4 bases, with 17 bases between. Germline loops: CDR1 SGDLS, CDR2 YYNGEE. CDR3 length equals 17 residues. CDR3 nucleotide sequence: TGTGCCAGCAGCGTAGCGGAGCCGGCCCAGGGGGGAAACACCATATATTTT. Translated, it gives CASSVAEPAQGGNTIYF.

The CDR3 nucleotides read TGTGCCTGGAGCGCAAGGGGGACTAGCGGGAAACAGACCCAGTACTTC. Translating gives CAWSARGTSGKQTQYF. V and J are TRBV30 and TRBJ2-5; 13 bases agree with TRBD2. Germline CDR1 GTSNPN, CDR2 SVGIG (reference sequence). The V segment lost 3 bases and the J segment 6 bases; nucleotides outside the gene matches: 10. The CDR3 is 16 amino acids.

The rearrangement links TRBV28 to TRBJ1-2; the match to TRBD1 covers 7 bases. The CDR3 spans 12 residues. Germline V gene sequence: CDR1 MDHEN, CDR2 SYDVKM. With 5 bases clipped from V and 8 bases from J, the junction kept 5 bases outside the gene matches. The CDR3 protein is CASSRLGGGYTF. The CDR3 DNA reads TGTGCCAGCAGTCGCCTAGGGGGCGGCTACACCTTC.

This chain uses TRBV5-6 with TRBJ2-1; 7 bases match TRBD2. J gave up 6 bases and V 4 bases, and 10 bases lay outside the gene matches. Germline V gives CDR1 SGHDT, CDR2 YYEEEE. The length of the CDR3 is 15 residues. The CDR3 nucleotides are TGTGCCAGCAGCCCTGGACTAGGATCCGGCAATGAGCAGTTCTTC. This sequence encodes CASSPGLGSGNEQFF.

The chain carries TRBV28 and TRBJ2-1; the match to TRBD2 covers 13 bases. Germline assignment: CDR1 MDHEN and CDR2 SYDVKM. This CDR3 comprises 16 residues. The junction had 9 bases not matched to a gene; V was cut back by 4 bases and J by 9 bases. CDR3 amino acids: CASSSPETSGRIEQFF. The CDR3 nucleotides read TGTGCCAGCAGTTCCCCGGAGACTAGCGGGAGGATTGAGCAGTTCTTC.

This chain joins TRBV6-5 and TRBJ1-4; 9 positions agree with TRBD1. The CDR3 has 15 residues. The ends lost 6 bases at V and 8 bases at J; junction bases unmatched: 10. Per germline, CDR1 MNHEY and CDR2 SVGAGI. The CDR3 coding sequence is TGTGCCAGCAGCCGAAGGGGGACAGGGACGGAAAAACTGTTTTTT. Its protein product is CASSRRGTGTEKLFF.

This sequence joins TRBV15 and TRBJ2-3, with D unclear. The CDR3 is 15 amino acids. Per the germline V gene, CDR1 is LNHNV and CDR2 is YYDKDF (reference sequence). Trimming removed 1 base from V and 3 bases from J, with 11 bases in between. The CDR3 DNA sequence: TGTGCCACCAGCAGAGTCGCGAGGCGGACAGATACGCAGTATTTT. The encoded protein is CATSRVARRTDTQYF.

This clone was detected once. V is TRBV19 and J is TRBJ1-1; D not certain. Trimming pared 4 bases from V and 2 bases from J, leaving 20 bases between. CDR1 and CDR2 from the germline V gene are LNHDA and SQIVND (reference sequence). This CDR3 comprises 17 residues. The CDR3 here is CASSTVPGLGVNTEAFF. The CDR3 nucleotides are TGTGCCAGTAGTACCGTCCCGGGGTTGGGAGTAAACACTGAAGCTTTCTTT.

This chain joins TRBV6-2 or TRBV6-3 and TRBJ2-7, with a tentative D call TRBD2 (6 bases). Germline values: CDR1 MNHEY, CDR2 SVGEGT. With 2 bases removed from V and 0 bases from J, the gap between germline ends came to 8 bases. This CDR3 is built from 14 residues. CDR3 sequence: CASSYPGGSYEQYF. The CDR3 region has the DNA TGTGCCAGCAGTTACCCCGGGGGCTCCTACGAGCAGTACTTC.

V is TRBV18 and J is TRBJ1-5; D unresolved. The CDR3 has 13 amino acids. CDR1 and CDR2 from the germline V gene are KGHSH and LQKENI. Trimming took 2 bases from V and 6 from J, leaving 8 bases between them. CDR3 in amino acids: CASSPGSGQPQHF. The CDR3 DNA reads as TGTGCCAGCTCACCAGGGAGTGGTCAGCCCCAGCATTTT.

The chain carries TRBV7-6 and TRBJ2-3; the match to TRBD2 covers 9 bases. The germline V gene encodes CDR1 SGHVS and CDR2 FNYEAQ. This CDR3 comprises 18 residues. Trimming removed 1 base from V and 7 bases from J; junction bases left unmatched: 15. CDR3 region: CASSLEWGGRASLNTQYF. Here the CDR3 DNA reads TGTGCCAGCAGCTTAGAGTGGGGCGGGAGGGCCTCGTTGAATACGCAGTATTTT.

The DNA of the CDR3 is TGCGCCAGCAGTCAAAGGGTAGCGGGGAGAAATGAGCAGTTCTTC. It translates to CASSQRVAGRNEQFF. The chain employs TRBV23-1 and TRBJ2-1, with TRBD2 matching over 8 bases. TRBV23-1 is an ORF, with its function uncertain. J was trimmed by 7 bases and V by 2 bases; bases with no gene match: 7. This CDR3 contains 15 residues.

The V gene is TRBV5-1, the J gene TRBJ2-3, with TRBD2 as a possible D gene (6 bases). The germline V gene encodes CDR1 SGHRS and CDR2 YFSETQ. V was clipped by 5 bases and J by 4 bases, with 17 bases between them. This CDR3 has 15 amino acids. The CDR3, as DNA: TGCGCCAGCAGTAAGGGCGGCCGCGGGGCAGATACGCAGTATTTT. Its protein is CASSKGGRGADTQYF.

In DNA form, the CDR3 reads TGTGCCAGCAGCCACCGGACAGTCACCGGGGAGCTGTTTTTT. Translation: CASSHRTVTGELFF. The J gene is TRBJ2-2, the V gene TRBV3-1 (or the pseudogene TRBV3-2), with D perhaps matching TRBD1 (6 bases). There are 14 residues in the CDR3. Germline lookup yields CDR1 LGHDT and CDR2 YNNKEL (reference sequence). V was shortened by 3 bases and J by 4 bases, with 9 bases between the two germline ends.

The chain uses TRBV27 and TRBJ2-1; D is perhaps TRBD2 (5 bases). V lost 2 bases, J lost 5 bases, and 10 bases lay in between. The length of the CDR3 is 14 residues. Germline-derived CDR1 and CDR2 are MNHEY and SMNVEV (reference sequence). This CDR3 reads CASSLALTNNEQFF. The CDR3 nucleotides read TGTGCCAGCAGTTTAGCGTTGACTAACAATGAGCAGTTCTTC.

V is TRBV5-6 and J is TRBJ1-1, with TRBD1 matching over 10 bases. The CDR3 has 15 amino acids. Germline CDR1 and CDR2: SGHDT and YYEEEE. With 0 bases clipped from V and 5 bases from J, the junction kept 4 bases outside the gene matches. CDR3 DNA: TGTGCCAGCAGCTTGGGGACAGGGGGTTGGACTGAAGCTTTCTTT. Translating gives CASSLGTGGWTEAFF.

The V gene is TRBV12-3 or TRBV12-4, the J gene TRBJ2-7; possibly TRBD1 for D (5 bases). The CDR3 is 12 amino acids. Trimming took 6 bases from V and 3 from J, leaving 9 bases between them. The CDR3 coding sequence is TGTGCCAGCAGACCCGACAGCTACGAGCAGTACTTC. It specifies CASRPDSYEQYF.

The chain uses TRBV9 and TRBJ2-1; D not certain. This CDR3 is 14 amino acids long. V lost 2 bases, J lost 5 bases, and 11 bases lay in between. Germline values: CDR1 SGDLS, CDR2 YYNGEE. CDR3 bases: TGTGCCAGCAGCGTGAGGATAGCCAACAATGAGCAGTTCTTC. Residues: CASSVRIANNEQFF. The full variable domain, completed using reference TRBV9 and TRBJ2-1, is DSGVTQTPKHLITATGQRVTLRCSPRSGDLSVYWYQQSLDQGLQFLIQYYNGEERAKGNILERFSAQQFPDLHSELNLSSLELGDSALYFCASSVRIANNEQFFGPGTRLTVL.

This clone was observed many times. The chain joins TRBV24-1 to TRBJ2-1, with 11 nucleotides matching TRBD2. Looked up from germline, CDR1 is KGHDR and CDR2 is SFDVKD. With V trimmed by 4 bases and J by 5 bases, 6 bases remained unmatched. The CDR3 covers 16 residues. CDR3 amino acids: CATSDPTSGSHNEQFF. DNA for the CDR3: TGTGCCACCAGTGACCCTACTAGCGGGAGCCACAATGAGCAGTTCTTC.

This clone was observed once. The rearrangement links TRBV28 to TRBJ1-5; tentative D call: TRBD1 (5 bases). CDR3 size: 14 residues. Germline CDR1 MDHEN, CDR2 SYDVKM. The germline V and J ends were trimmed by 3 bases and 6 bases, with 12 bases remaining between them. The CDR3, as DNA: TGTGCCAGCAGTTTGATGGGGGGGAGTCAGCCCCAGCATTTT. It codes for CASSLMGGSQPQHF.

The chain couples TRBV19 to TRBJ2-1; TRBD1 is a possible D gene (7 bases). V lost 3 bases to trimming and J lost 1 base, with 19 bases between them. The CDR3 totals 18 residues. Germline lookup yields CDR1 LNHDA and CDR2 SQIVND (reference sequence). The CDR3 DNA reads as TGTGCCAGTAGTATGCTGACAGGGAGGATGGGGTCCTACAATGAGCAGTTCTTC. Residues: CASSMLTGRMGSYNEQFF. The full variable domain, with the rest looked up from reference TRBV19 and TRBJ2-1, is DGGITQSPKYLFRKEGQNVTLSCEQNLNHDAMYWYRQDPGQGLRLIYYSQIVNDFQKGDIAEGYSVSREKKESFPLTVTSAQKNPTAFYLCASSMLTGRMGSYNEQFFGPGTRLTVL.

This rearrangement joins TRBV9 to TRBJ2-5; 13 bases are shared with TRBD2. The CDR3 totals 16 residues. CDR1 and CDR2 from the germline V gene are SGDLS and YYNGEE. J lost 5 bases, V lost 3 bases, and 7 bases had no gene match. The CDR3: CASSGGLAGDRETQYF. For the CDR3, the DNA is TGTGCCAGCAGCGGAGGACTAGCGGGAGATCGGGAGACCCAGTACTTC. Looking up the rest from reference TRBV9 and TRBJ2-5 gives the full variable domain: DSGVTQTPKHLITATGQRVTLRCSPRSGDLSVYWYQQSLDQGLQFLIQYYNGEERAKGNILERFSAQQFPDLHSELNLSSLELGDSALYFCASSGGLAGDRETQYFGPGTRLLVL.